This is a list of T cell receptor beta chains from one sample in a study of OX40 agonist ivuxolimab in advanced cancers. Clones were read by immunoSEQ multiplex PCR, and TCRdb kept only the in-frame ones, dropping some. This repertoire shows roughly 38,000 clones, around 87% found once; its top ten account for roughly a third. Sequencing was performed on CD4+ or CD8+ T cells sorted from blood, taken in a trial of the OX40 agonist ivuxolimab. The receptors here all came from an adult with an advanced solid tumor such as melanoma, head and neck, liver or kidney cancer. Both conserved end residues are part of each CDR3. A D gene is named only where the DNA matches it firmly. Size values are once, few and many counts, or a class for expanded clones, and some rows have none.

j_gene | abundance | v_gene | d_gene | CDR3aa | CDR3nt
TRBJ2-2 | . | TRBV13 | . | CASTLNTGELFF | TGTGCCAGCACCTTGAACACCGGGGAGCTGTTTTTT
TRBJ2-7 | . | TRBV28 | . | CASSTTAGAYYEQYF | TGTGCCAGCAGTACGACCGCCGGGGCCTACTACGAGCAGTACTTC
TRBJ2-5 | . | TRBV2 | . | CASSRLLREETQYF | TGTGCCAGCAGTCGCCTCCTTCGGGAAGAGACCCAGTACTTC
TRBJ1-2 | . | TRBV28 | . | CASSLSGISYGYTF | TGTGCCAGCAGTTTGTCCGGGATAAGTTATGGCTACACCTTC
TRBJ2-6 | . | TRBV6-5 | . | CASRTRYSGANVLTF | TGTGCCAGCAGGACCCGGTACTCTGGGGCCAACGTCCTGACTTTC
TRBJ2-5 | . | TRBV11-2 | . | CASSLQETQYF | TGTGCCAGCAGCCTACAAGAGACCCAGTACTTC
TRBJ2-1 | . | TRBV7-9 | TRBD1 | CASSPRTGMDEQFF | TGTGCCAGCAGCCCCCGGACAGGAATGGATGAGCAGTTCTTC
TRBJ2-3 | . | TRBV5-8 | TRBD1 | CATQQGGTDTQYF | TGTGCCACCCAACAGGGGGGCACAGATACGCAGTATTTT
TRBJ1-6 | . | TRBV28 | . | CASISGTGSPLHF | TGTGCCAGCATTTCAGGGACTGGTTCACCCCTCCACTTT
TRBJ2-7 | . | TRBV13 | . | CASSSETGLGESGNEQYF | TGTGCCAGCAGCTCCGAGACCGGTCTCGGGGAGTCAGGAAACGAGCAGTACTTC
TRBJ2-3 | . | TRBV7-3 | . | CASSPVGEDTQYF | TGTGCCAGCAGCCCAGTTGGGGAAGATACGCAGTATTTT
TRBJ2-1 | . | TRBV7-9 | . | CASSLARTAYNEQFF | TGTGCCAGCAGCTTAGCGCGGACAGCCTACAATGAGCAGTTCTTC
TRBJ1-5 | . | TRBV6-1 | . | CASRLEVGNQPQHF | TGTGCCAGCAGACTTGAGGTAGGCAATCAGCCCCAGCATTTT
TRBJ1-2 | . | TRBV4-1 | TRBD1 | CASSGQGARSTF | TGCGCCAGTTCGGGACAGGGGGCGCGTAGCACCTTC
TRBJ2-5 | once | TRBV19 | TRBD2 | CASSNLAGGQETQYF | TGTGCCAGTAGTAACCTAGCGGGGGGACAAGAGACCCAGTACTTC
TRBJ1-6 | . | TRBV18 | . | CASSQGYNSPLHF | TGTGCCAGCTCACAGGGGTATAATTCACCCCTCCACTTT
TRBJ2-3 | . | TRBV2 | . | CASSLDGLDTDTQYF | TGTGCCAGCAGTTTGGACGGTCTGGACACAGATACGCAGTATTTT
TRBJ2-7 | few | TRBV7-2 | TRBD2 | CASSPGGWGVGSYEQYF | TGTGCCAGCAGCCCCGGGGGGTGGGGGGTCGGCTCCTACGAGCAGTACTTC
TRBJ2-2 | . | TRBV6-5 | . | CASTLPGRTGELFF | TGTGCCAGCACCCTTCCGGGAAGGACCGGGGAGCTGTTTTTT
TRBJ2-5 | . | TRBV6-5 | . | CASSYSNRAQETQYF | TGTGCCAGCAGTTACTCGAACAGGGCCCAAGAGACCCAGTACTTC
TRBJ2-1 | . | TRBV19 | TRBD2 | CASSLLTSGRPNEQFF | TGTGCCAGTAGTCTACTGACTAGCGGGAGGCCCAATGAGCAGTTCTTC
TRBJ2-7 | . | TRBV6-6 | . | CASSYGGRRAEQYF | TGTGCCAGCAGTTACGGGGGTCGCCGGGCCGAGCAGTACTTC
TRBJ1-1 | . | TRBV4-1 | . | CASSQARGREHTEAFF | TGCGCCAGCAGCCAAGCCAGGGGCAGAGAGCACACTGAAGCTTTCTTT
TRBJ2-3 | . | TRBV7-8 | TRBD1 | CASSFGQGRGTDTQYF | TGTGCCAGCAGCTTCGGACAGGGGCGGGGGACAGATACGCAGTATTTT
TRBJ2-3 | . | TRBV2 | TRBD1 | CASSRGQGASFGTDTQYF | TGTGCCAGCAGTAGGGGACAGGGGGCGTCATTCGGCACAGATACGCAGTATTTT
TRBJ2-3 | . | TRBV29-1 | . | CSVESGADTQYF | TGCAGCGTTGAGTCAGGGGCAGATACGCAGTATTTT
TRBJ2-1 | . | TRBV6-6 | . | CASISGTSYNEQFF | TGTGCCAGCATCTCCGGGACCAGCTACAATGAGCAGTTCTTC
TRBJ2-7 | few | TRBV6-5 | . | CASSDRQEAYEQYF | TGTGCCAGCAGTGATCGACAGGAGGCCTACGAGCAGTACTTC
TRBJ2-1 | . | TRBV2 | TRBD2 | CASRGVYNEQFF | TGTGCCAGCCGGGGGGTGTACAATGAGCAGTTCTTC
TRBJ2-4 | . | TRBV9 | TRBD2 | CASSVGLAGGRGNIQYF | TGTGCCAGCAGCGTAGGACTAGCGGGAGGCCGTGGAAACATTCAGTACTTC
TRBJ2-2 | . | TRBV7-6 | . | CASSLGAGELFF | TGTGCCAGCAGCTTAGGAGCCGGGGAGCTGTTTTTT
TRBJ1-5 | . | TRBV7-8 | TRBD1 | CASSAAGGHQPQHF | TGTGCCAGCAGCGCCGCAGGGGGGCACCAGCCCCAGCATTTT
TRBJ2-5 | . | TRBV2 | . | CASRETETQYF | TGTGCCAGCAGAGAGACAGAGACCCAGTACTTC
TRBJ2-5 | . | TRBV19 | . | CASSLRTTQETQYF | TGTGCCAGTAGCCTCCGGACTACGCAAGAGACCCAGTACTTC
TRBJ2-7 | . | TRBV28 | . | CASSPGGPNAYEQYF | TGTGCCAGCAGCCCAGGGGGGCCGAACGCCTACGAGCAGTACTTC
TRBJ2-7 | . | TRBV11-3 | TRBD1 | CASSLDLRGTGTYEQYF | TGTGCCAGCAGCTTAGATCTCCGAGGGACAGGGACCTACGAGCAGTACTTC
TRBJ2-2 | . | TRBV10-3 | TRBD2 | CAISGGSGGAWSTGELFF | TGTGCCATCAGTGGAGGTAGCGGGGGGGCCTGGAGCACCGGGGAGCTGTTTTTT
TRBJ1-6 | few | TRBV14 | . | CASSRARGFNSPLHF | TGTGCCAGCAGCCGAGCAAGGGGCTTTAATTCACCCCTCCACTTT
TRBJ1-1 | . | TRBV25-1 | . | CASSGAGIAEAFF | TGTGCCAGCAGTGGCGCGGGGATCGCTGAAGCTTTCTTT
TRBJ1-2 | . | TRBV12-5 | TRBD1 | CASGLYGTGPLYGYTF | TGTGCTAGTGGTTTGTACGGGACAGGGCCCCTCTATGGCTACACCTTC
TRBJ2-1 | . | TRBV7-8 | . | CASSLGRDEQFF | TGTGCCAGCAGCTTAGGTCGGGATGAGCAGTTCTTC
TRBJ2-7 | . | TRBV4-1 | TRBD2 | CASSQDGIAGTFYEQYF | TGCGCCAGCAGCCAAGATGGAATAGCGGGTACTTTCTACGAGCAGTACTTC
TRBJ1-5 | . | TRBV2 | . | CASSEVIGFMSNQPQHF | TGTGCCAGCAGTGAAGTTATCGGATTCATGAGCAATCAGCCCCAGCATTTT
TRBJ2-2 | . | TRBV5-1 | TRBD2 | CASSPQTSAGELFF | TGCGCCAGCAGCCCTCAGACTAGCGCCGGGGAGCTGTTTTTT
TRBJ2-7 | once | TRBV5-4 | . | CASSLKGSYEQYF | TGTGCCAGCAGCTTAAAGGGGTCCTACGAGCAGTACTTC
TRBJ2-7 | . | TRBV7-9 | . | CASSPEGIRQYF | TGTGCCAGCAGCCCGGAAGGTATAAGGCAGTACTTC
TRBJ2-1 | . | TRBV5-6 | . | CASSLAGSLGVSYNEQFF | TGTGCCAGCAGCTTGGCCGGATCCCTCGGGGTCTCCTACAATGAGCAGTTCTTC
TRBJ1-3 | . | TRBV6-4 | . | CASSSGEFDTIYF | TGTGCCAGCAGTTCGGGGGAGTTCGACACCATATATTTT
TRBJ2-5 | . | TRBV7-9 | . | CASSLEAEETQYF | TGTGCCAGCAGCTTAGAGGCGGAAGAGACCCAGTACTTC
TRBJ2-7 | . | TRBV7-9 | . | CASSRGQAVSYEQYF | TGTGCCAGCAGCCGGGGACAAGCGGTCAGTTACGAGCAGTACTTC
TRBJ2-4 | . | TRBV19 | . | CASSTGKNIQYF | TGTGCCAGTAGTACAGGCAAAAACATTCAGTACTTC
TRBJ1-4 | . | TRBV15 | . | CATSRDSSAGGAGEKLFF | TGTGCCACCAGCAGAGATTCTTCGGCGGGGGGCGCGGGGGAAAAACTGTTTTTT
TRBJ1-3 | . | TRBV7-2 | . | CASSTRGGSSGNTIYF | TGTGCCAGCAGCACCCGGGGCGGGAGCTCTGGAAACACCATATATTTT